A single sample gave rise to the 26 T cell receptor beta chains below, sequenced in a study of T cells after yellow fever vaccination. TCRdb re-derived calls from the 5' RACE reads in MiXCR, one entry per CDR3 protein. The table shows about 170,000 distinct CDR3 sequences, with roughly 6.2% occurring only once. The sequenced sample was CD4+ T cells sorted from PBMCs, obtained on the day of the first yellow fever vaccination. These receptors were collected from a man aged 18-30 years who received the YFV17D yellow fever vaccine.

The chain has TRBV6-5 and TRBJ2-4; maybe TRBD1 (5 bases). The CDR3 is 15 amino acids. Germline CDR1 reads MNHEY; CDR2 reads SVGAGI. Trimming shortened V by 0 bases and J by 6 bases, and 12 bases separated the two germline ends. The CDR3: CASSYSLGVANIQYF. In DNA form, the CDR3 reads TGTGCCAGCAGTTACTCGTTAGGGGTGGCAAACATTCAGTACTTC.

The rearrangement uses TRBV19 and TRBJ2-5; unclear D gene. V lost 3 bases and J lost 7, with 9 bases in between. CDR3 length: 12 amino acids. CDR1 and CDR2 (germline): LNHDA, SQIVND (reference sequence). CDR3 sequence (DNA): TGTGCCAGTAGTATTTCAAAGGGGACCCAGTACTTC. The encoded protein is CASSISKGTQYF.

The chain uses TRBV9 and TRBJ2-2; D gene unclear. Germline CDR1 SGDLS, CDR2 YYNGEE. There are 16 residues in the CDR3. Trimming removed 4 bases from V and 6 bases from J, with 19 bases in between. CDR3 in DNA: TGTGCCAGCAGCCTCACCGCCACCTCGTGGGCCGGGGAGCTGTTTTTT. It is translated as CASSLTATSWAGELFF.

For this clonotype: This may be a read error, as it is one base from a much larger clone. The V and J genes are TRBV5-6 and TRBJ2-6; D is possibly TRBD1 (6 bases). V was pared by 5 bases and J by 3 bases, with 12 bases between. The CDR3 consists of 15 residues. From germline, CDR1 is SGHDT and CDR2 YYEEEE. The DNA for the CDR3 is TGTGCCAGCAGTTTCAGGGGCATTGGGGCCAACGTCCTGACTTTC. Amino acids: CASSFRGIGANVLTF.

This clonotype was observed many times. The chain is built from TRBV7-3 and TRBJ2-7; D is undetermined. This CDR3 has 14 amino acids. Germline V lookup: CDR1 SGHTA, CDR2 FQGTGA. The ends were cut back, 2 bases at V and 0 bases at J, with 8 bases in the middle. The CDR3 coding sequence is TGTGCCAGCAGCTTAGGGATCCACTCCTACGAGCAGTACTTC. This gives the protein CASSLGIHSYEQYF.

This chain links TRBV19 with TRBJ1-1; possibly TRBD1 for D (5 bases). Trimming took off 7 bases at V and 4 bases at J, with 22 bases between the two ends. The germline V gene encodes CDR1 LNHDA and CDR2 SQIVND (reference sequence). The length of the CDR3 is 16 residues. The CDR3 is CASNSEGIGLPTEAFF. DNA for the CDR3: TGTGCCAGTAACTCAGAGGGGATCGGGCTACCCACTGAAGCTTTCTTT.

The sample holds many counts of this clonotype. V usage is TRBV12-3 or TRBV12-4 and J usage is TRBJ2-3; 7 nucleotides match TRBD1. CDR3 size: 15 residues. Trimming cost V 5 bases and J 4 bases; bases outside gene matches: 9. CDR3 nucleotide sequence: TGTGCCAGCAGTGACAGGGTCGGGGCACCAGATACGCAGTATTTT. Protein: CASSDRVGAPDTQYF.

This clonotype showed up many times. The rearrangement links TRBV11-2 to TRBJ2-7, with D hard to call. The V and J ends lost 6 bases and 6 bases respectively, with 6 bases between them. Germline CDR1 and CDR2: SGHAT and FQNNGV. CDR3 length: 10 residues. The CDR3 sequence: CASSESEQYF. CDR3 DNA sequence: TGTGCCAGCAGTGAATCCGAGCAGTACTTC.

There are many counts of this clonotype. The V gene is TRBV12-3 or TRBV12-4, the J gene TRBJ1-5; no clear D gene. With 3 bases removed from V and 7 bases from J, the gap between germline ends came to 7 bases. The CDR3 is made up of 12 amino acids. CDR3 bases: TGTGCCAGCAGTTTGGCTCTCCAGCCCCAGCATTTT. This encodes CASSLALQPQHF.

Comments on this clonotype: A much bigger clone sits one base away, suggesting this may be a read error. The chain links TRBV12-3 or TRBV12-4 to TRBJ2-4; no clear D gene. The CDR3 is made up of 14 amino acids. Trimming removed 6 bases from V and 8 bases from J, with 17 bases in between. The CDR3 DNA is TGTGCCAGCAGCCCCCGGCACGGTTTTGACATTCAGTACTTC. Amino acids: CASSPRHGFDIQYF.

The sample holds a few counts of this clonotype. J is TRBJ2-3 and V is TRBV5-1, with 7 bases identical to TRBD1. The junction had 9 bases not matched to a gene; V was cut back by 4 bases and J by 4 bases. Germline CDR1 reads SGHRS; CDR2 reads YFSETQ. There are 15 residues in the CDR3. CDR3 sequence (DNA): TGCGCCAGCAGCCTACAGGGGAAGGCCGCAGATACGCAGTATTTT. This sequence encodes CASSLQGKAADTQYF. The full variable domain, with the rest looked up from reference TRBV5-1 and TRBJ2-3, is KAGVTQTPRYLIKTRGQQVTLSCSPISGHRSVSWYQQTPGQGLQFLFEYFSETQRNKGNFPGRFSGRQFSNSRSEMNVSTLELGDSALYLCASSLQGKAADTQYFGPGTRLTVL.

This clonotype was seen at least ten times. V and J are TRBV5-1 and TRBJ2-3, with TRBD1 matching 10 bases. With 0 bases clipped from V and 2 bases from J, the junction kept 3 bases outside the gene matches. The CDR3 is 16 amino acids. Germline V gives CDR1 SGHRS, CDR2 YFSETQ. The CDR3 protein is CASSLAGQGITDTQYF. The CDR3 nucleotides read TGCGCCAGCAGCTTGGCGGGACAGGGGATCACAGATACGCAGTATTTT. The variable domain in full, with the rest retrieved from reference TRBV5-1 and TRBJ2-3, is KAGVTQTPRYLIKTRGQQVTLSCSPISGHRSVSWYQQTPGQGLQFLFEYFSETQRNKGNFPGRFSGRQFSNSRSEMNVSTLELGDSALYLCASSLAGQGITDTQYFGPGTRLTVL.

In DNA, the CDR3 is TGTGCCAGTAACGACAGGGGGCTTCATCAGCCCCAGCATTTT. Its translation is CASNDRGLHQPQHF. J is TRBJ1-5 and V is TRBV19, with 10 nucleotides matching TRBD1. The CDR3 consists of 14 residues. From germline, CDR1 is LNHDA and CDR2 SQIVND (reference sequence). With 7 bases clipped from V and 5 bases from J, the junction kept 5 bases outside the gene matches.

In DNA form, the CDR3 reads TGCGCCAGCAGCTTGCTCTCTGAGACCTACGAGCAGTACTTC. It codes for CASSLLSETYEQYF. This chain uses TRBV5-1 with TRBJ2-7, with unresolved D. The length of the CDR3 is 14 residues. Germline loops: CDR1 SGHRS, CDR2 YFSETQ. Trimming cost V 1 base and J 2 bases, with 10 bases left between them.

At least ten counts were recorded for this clonotype. The chain carries TRBV7-9 and TRBJ2-2; D is ambiguous. The CDR3 has 15 amino acids. Germline-derived CDR1 and CDR2 are SEHNR and FQNEAQ (reference sequence). Deletions cut 11 bases from V and 3 bases from J, with 19 bases between. The chain's CDR3 is CAWPPTDQHTGELFF. The CDR3 nucleotides read TGTGCCTGGCCCCCCACCGATCAACACACCGGGGAGCTGTTTTTT.

This clonotype was seen ten or more times. The gene calls are TRBV3-1 and TRBJ2-3, with 9 bases aligning to TRBD2. The CDR3 extends over 18 amino acids. After removal of 1 base from V and 0 bases from J, the junction contained 8 bases not matched to a gene. The germline V gene encodes CDR1 LGHDT and CDR2 YNNKEL (reference sequence). The CDR3 sequence is CASSQGETSGLSTDTQYF. The DNA for the CDR3 is TGTGCCAGCAGCCAAGGGGAGACTAGCGGATTGAGCACAGATACGCAGTATTTT.

This clonotype has at least ten counts. This chain uses TRBV7-3 with TRBJ2-1; D not certain. The ends were cut back, 5 bases at V and 0 bases at J, with 11 bases in the middle. CDR1 is SGHTA, CDR2 FQGTGA, per germline. CDR3 length: 15 residues. The CDR3 DNA reads TGTGCCAGCAGCCTACAACGGAGCTCCTACAATGAGCAGTTCTTC. Its translation: CASSLQRSSYNEQFF.

The chain recombines TRBV12-3 or TRBV12-4 with TRBJ2-3; the match to TRBD2 covers 7 bases. Trimming took 2 bases from V and 2 from J; bases not matched to a gene: 1. The CDR3 is 14 amino acids. Here the CDR3 reads CASSLLADTDTQYF. The CDR3 region has the DNA TGTGCCAGCAGTTTACTAGCGGACACAGATACGCAGTATTTT.

The V and J genes are TRBV7-8 and TRBJ2-7; 7 bases agree with TRBD2. Germline trimming cut 1 base from V and 2 bases from J; bases unmatched to any gene: 5. The germline V gene has CDR1 SGHVS and CDR2 FQNEAQ. This CDR3 has 15 amino acids. The CDR3 reads CASSLGWGGAYEQYF. The DNA of the CDR3 is TGTGCCAGCAGCTTAGGTTGGGGGGGGGCCTACGAGCAGTACTTC.

The chain recombines TRBV12-3 or TRBV12-4 with TRBJ2-7; TRBD1 matches 8 bases. CDR3 length: 15 amino acids. Losses at the gene ends were 1 base for V and 2 bases for J; bases not matched to a gene: 4. The CDR3 region has the DNA TGTGCCAGCAGTTTAGGCCAGGGGGCACCCTACGAGCAGTACTTC. Protein product: CASSLGQGAPYEQYF.

This clonotype has a count of ten or more. The rearrangement joins TRBV15 to TRBJ2-2, with D uncertain. Per germline, CDR1 LNHNV and CDR2 YYDKDF (reference sequence). The CDR3 covers 14 residues. V was shortened by 0 bases and J by 6 bases, with 8 bases between the two germline ends. In DNA, the CDR3 is TGTGCCACCAGCAGAGATCGCGTAGCCGGGGAGCTGTTTTTT. This codes for CATSRDRVAGELFF.

Note on this clonotype: This may be a read error, as it is one base from a much larger clone. The chain couples TRBV7-9 to TRBJ2-3; D is possibly TRBD2 (6 bases). Per the germline V gene, CDR1 is SEHNR and CDR2 is FQNEAQ (reference sequence). Trimming cost V 11 bases and J 2 bases, with 14 bases left between them. This CDR3 has 13 residues. This CDR3 is CASGVAVTDTQYF. DNA of the CDR3: TGTGCCTCCGGCGTAGCGGTCACAGATACGCAGTATTTT.

There are many counts of this clonotype. This chain links TRBV5-1 with TRBJ2-2; 7 bases match TRBD1. This CDR3 is built from 14 residues. Germline assignment: CDR1 SGHRS and CDR2 YFSETQ. Trimming cost V 4 bases and J 6 bases; bases outside gene matches: 6. The CDR3 sequence is CASSRQGQAGELFF. The CDR3 coding sequence is TGCGCCAGCAGCCGACAGGGACAAGCCGGGGAGCTGTTTTTT.

This clonotype has at least ten counts. The V gene is TRBV5-4, the J gene TRBJ2-3; tentative D call: TRBD2 (6 bases). The CDR3 covers 16 residues. Germline CDR1 SGHNT, CDR2 YYREEE (reference sequence). The V and J ends lost 3 bases and 2 bases respectively, with 16 bases between them. CDR3 DNA sequence: TGTGCCAGCAGCTCTCCGGGTAGCGGTATCACAGATACGCAGTATTTT. Its translation: CASSSPGSGITDTQYF.

J is TRBJ2-3 and V is TRBV9; 11 bases line up with TRBD2. Germline CDR1 is SGDLS and CDR2 is YYNGEE. This CDR3 region has 15 residues. Germline trimming cut 3 bases from V and 5 bases from J; bases unmatched to any gene: 5. In DNA, the CDR3 is TGTGCCAGCAGCGGCCGCGGGACTAGCGGAGATACGCAGTATTTT. The encoded protein is CASSGRGTSGDTQYF.

Note on this clonotype: One end of the junction does not line up with germline, which may come from a read error. The chain is built from TRBV5-1 and TRBJ1-5, with D perhaps TRBD1 (6 bases). The CDR3 loop spans 14 amino acids. The germline V gene encodes CDR1 SGHRS and CDR2 YFSETQ. The CDR3 bases are TGCGCCAGCAGCCTAGGGGGTGGCAAGCAGCCCCAGCATTTT. It encodes CASSLGGGKQPQHF. Filled out from reference TRBV5-1 and TRBJ1-5, the complete variable domain reads KAGVTQTPRYLIKTRGQQVTLSCSPISGHRSVSWYQQTPGQGLQFLFEYFSETQRNKGNFPGRFSGRQFSNSRSEMNVSTLELGDSALYLCASSLGGGKQPQHFGDGTRLSIL.